This is a list of T cell receptor beta chains from one sample in a study of shared clonotypes between healthy human individuals. Clones were sequenced by immunoSEQ multiplex PCR, and TCRdb holds only the in-frame ones, with some missing. The table lists 550,000 to 600,000 clones, about 80% of them singletons, with 12% in the top ten. The sample consisted of PBMCs. The receptors shown here come from a woman aged 40 to 50 in good health. Some clones in this sample may be carry-over from other donors' samples. Each CDR3 is given with its conserved first and last residue. Each record gives: CDR3 protein, J gene, V gene, clone size. Expanded clones get a size class; other rows say once, few or many, or leave the size out.

CDR3aa: CASSLEWTGLTF; j_gene: TRBJ1-2; v_gene: TRBV5-5; abundance: .
CDR3aa: CASINLQGGYTF; j_gene: TRBJ1-2; v_gene: TRBV28; abundance: .
CDR3aa: CASSQTGRGYQPQHF; j_gene: TRBJ1-5; v_gene: TRBV28; abundance: .
CDR3aa: CASSLASGSTYEQYF; j_gene: TRBJ2-7; v_gene: TRBV7-9; abundance: .
CDR3aa: CASSIDSGGNSPLHF; j_gene: TRBJ1-6; v_gene: TRBV5-4; abundance: .
CDR3aa: CASSPTSGRAGGTYNEQFF; j_gene: TRBJ2-1; v_gene: TRBV18; abundance: few
CDR3aa: CASRIAGVKDTQYF; j_gene: TRBJ2-3; v_gene: TRBV6-1; abundance: .
CDR3aa: CASSIGENTEAFF; j_gene: TRBJ1-1; v_gene: TRBV6-1; abundance: once
CDR3aa: CAWTRGTYAEQYF; j_gene: TRBJ2-7; v_gene: TRBV30; abundance: once
CDR3aa: CAWNPTGYYGYTF; j_gene: TRBJ1-2; v_gene: TRBV30; abundance: .
CDR3aa: CASSSAEAGYEQYF; j_gene: TRBJ2-7; v_gene: TRBV28; abundance: .
CDR3aa: CASSSTDPRGTYNEQFF; j_gene: TRBJ2-1; v_gene: TRBV19; abundance: .
CDR3aa: CASSSGLERIEQFF; j_gene: TRBJ2-1; v_gene: TRBV5-1; abundance: .
CDR3aa: CASRVSGSSSEQYF; j_gene: TRBJ2-7; v_gene: TRBV2; abundance: .
CDR3aa: CASSKPGGANTQYF; j_gene: TRBJ2-3; v_gene: TRBV7-8; abundance: once
CDR3aa: CASSLRTGTNTEAFF; j_gene: TRBJ1-1; v_gene: TRBV5-1; abundance: .
CDR3aa: CASSFSLVYEQYF; j_gene: TRBJ2-7; v_gene: TRBV7-2; abundance: .
CDR3aa: CASGFGNTEAFF; j_gene: TRBJ1-1; v_gene: TRBV12-5; abundance: few
CDR3aa: CASSLVAGLAGISYEQYF; j_gene: TRBJ2-7; v_gene: TRBV7-2; abundance: .
CDR3aa: CASSLVTGLNTEAFF; j_gene: TRBJ1-1; v_gene: TRBV11-2; abundance: .
CDR3aa: CASSFRDGTYEQYF; j_gene: TRBJ2-7; v_gene: TRBV5-1; abundance: many
CDR3aa: CASSRGQTYEQYF; j_gene: TRBJ2-7; v_gene: TRBV6-5; abundance: .
CDR3aa: CATSLAGEADTQYF; j_gene: TRBJ2-3; v_gene: TRBV6-4; abundance: .
CDR3aa: CASGGRRDTQYF; j_gene: TRBJ2-3; v_gene: TRBV6-5; abundance: .